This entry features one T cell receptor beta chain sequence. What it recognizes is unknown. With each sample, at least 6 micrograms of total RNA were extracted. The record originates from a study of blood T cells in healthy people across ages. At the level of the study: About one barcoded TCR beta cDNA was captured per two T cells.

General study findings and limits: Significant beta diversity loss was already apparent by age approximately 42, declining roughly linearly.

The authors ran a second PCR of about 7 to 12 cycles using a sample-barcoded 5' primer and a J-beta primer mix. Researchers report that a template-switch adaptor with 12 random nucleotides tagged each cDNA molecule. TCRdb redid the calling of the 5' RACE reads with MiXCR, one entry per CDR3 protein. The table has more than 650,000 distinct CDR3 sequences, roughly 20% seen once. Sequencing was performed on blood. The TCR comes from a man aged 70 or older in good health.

The CDR3: CASSQDGTEPNEKLFF. As DNA, the CDR3 is TGCGCCAGCAGCCAAGACGGGACGGAACCTAATGAAAAACTGTTTTTT. This chain joins TRBV4-1 and TRBJ1-4, with D possibly matching TRBD1 (5 bases). CDR1 is MGHRA and CDR2 is YSYEKL in the germline V gene. The CDR3 is made up of 16 amino acids. Trimming left V 0 bases short and J 3 bases short, with 11 bases between.